The T cell receptor (beta chain) under discussion was sequenced for a study of blood T cell repertoires in COVID-19. Assay: immunoSEQ multiplex PCR; the TCRdb copy retains only in-frame clones and omits some. The sample has 300,000 to 400,000 clones; 80% to 90% are singletons. This clone was detected only once. Sequencing input: PBMCs or T cells enriched from blood (not recorded which). The sequence was obtained from a woman between 35 and 50 years old with acute COVID-19.

DNA of the CDR3: TGCGCCAGCAGTGAGTGCCCTCCGGGACAGGGCGGCAACGAGCAGTACTTC. This codes for CASSECPPGQGGNEQYF. This rearrangement joins TRBV10-1 to TRBJ2-7; 9 bases map to TRBD1. The CDR3 totals 17 residues. Trimming removed 1 base from V and 5 bases from J; junction bases left unmatched: 12. Looked up from germline, CDR1 is WNHNN and CDR2 is SYGVQD (reference sequence).